Listed below are T cell receptor beta chains from one sample, sequenced in a study of blood T cell repertoires in COVID-19. Only in-frame clones appear in the TCRdb table, and some are missing; sequencing was by immunoSEQ multiplex PCR. The data show about 81,000 clones, 82% seen once. Sequencing was carried out using peripheral blood. These TCRs come from a human donor in a cohort sampled during active COVID-19. Both conserved end residues are part of each CDR3. D genes are given only for firm matches. Clone size is shown for a subset of rows, as once, few, many or a class of expanded clone.

J gene,clone size,D gene,V gene,CDR3 protein,CDR3 DNA
TRBJ2-6,few,-,TRBV6-5,CASTKLQAGANVLTF,TGTGCCAGCACAAAACTACAGGCTGGGGCCAACGTCCTGACTTTC
TRBJ2-2,-,-,TRBV7-8,CASSPRRDTGELFF,TGTGCCAGCAGCCCGCGACGGGACACCGGGGAGCTGTTTTTT
TRBJ2-7,-,TRBD1,TRBV7-9,CASSSRQGSRQYF,TGTGCCAGCAGCTCCCGACAGGGAAGTCGGCAGTACTTC
TRBJ2-3,-,-,TRBV11-2,CASSSQGTSTDTQYF,TGTGCCAGCAGTTCCCAGGGCACTAGCACAGATACGCAGTATTTT
TRBJ2-5,-,TRBD1,TRBV6-2/TRBV6-3,CASSYGTEQETQYF,TGTGCCAGCAGTTACGGGACAGAACAAGAGACCCAGTACTTC
TRBJ2-7,-,TRBD1,TRBV5-1,CASSSGQGPYEQYF,TGCGCCAGCAGCTCTGGACAGGGGCCTTACGAGCAGTACTTC
TRBJ2-1,few,TRBD2,TRBV5-4,CASSTELAWEQFF,TGTGCCAGCAGCACCGAACTAGCGTGGGAGCAGTTCTTC
TRBJ1-1,once,TRBD1,TRBV14,CASSASTGGRAFF,TGTGCCAGCAGCGCGTCGACAGGGGGGAGAGCTTTCTTT
TRBJ2-3,-,-,TRBV11-1,CASSLAEMRTDTQYF,TGTGCCAGCAGCTTGGCGGAGATGCGCACAGATACGCAGTATTTT
TRBJ1-5,few,TRBD1,TRBV14,CASSQDQGGNQPQHF,TGTGCCAGCAGCCAAGATCAGGGGGGCAATCAGCCCCAGCATTTT
TRBJ1-4,-,TRBD1,TRBV25-1,CASSEVGTGQKLFF,TGTGCCAGCAGTGAGGTGGGGACAGGCCAAAAACTGTTTTTT
TRBJ2-5,-,-,TRBV4-1,CASSNTWETQYF,TGCGCCAGCAGCAACACGTGGGAGACCCAGTACTTC
TRBJ1-2,-,-,TRBV4-1,CASSQEWSRPGSKINGYTF,TGCGCCAGCAGCCAAGAGTGGTCACGGCCGGGATCGAAGATCAATGGCTACACCTTC
TRBJ2-6,-,TRBD2,TRBV27,CASSLLAGGSGANVLTF,TGTGCCAGCAGTTTGCTAGCGGGGGGCTCTGGGGCCAACGTCCTGACTTTC
TRBJ1-3,-,-,TRBV19,CASTRTVGNTIYF,TGTGCCAGTACCCGGACAGTTGGAAACACCATATATTTT
TRBJ1-3,few,TRBD1,TRBV18,CASSPGTDGNTIYF,TGTGCCAGCTCACCGGGGACAGACGGAAACACCATATATTTT
TRBJ1-4,-,-,TRBV13,CASSLEGVTNEKLFF,TGTGCCAGCAGCTTAGAGGGAGTCACTAATGAAAAACTGTTTTTT
TRBJ2-1,-,-,TRBV6-4,CASSARSGEKQFF,TGTGCCAGCAGTGCCCGGTCGGGGGAAAAGCAGTTCTTC
TRBJ1-5,medium-sized,-,TRBV7-9,CASSNRAGNHAQHF,TGTGCCAGCTCTAACAGGGCCGGTAATCACGCCCAGCATTTT
TRBJ2-7,medium-sized,TRBD1,TRBV6-6,CASSQGQGGGEQYF,TGTGCCAGCAGTCAGGGACAGGGTGGTGGGGAGCAGTACTTC
TRBJ1-1,-,-,TRBV7-8,CASSLLRVNTEAFF,TGTGCCAGCAGCTTACTCAGGGTGAACACTGAAGCTTTCTTT
TRBJ1-4,-,-,TRBV3-1/TRBV3-2,CASSQVPTGKNEKLFF,TGTGCCAGCAGCCAAGTCCCGACAGGAAAAAATGAAAAACTGTTTTTT
TRBJ1-5,-,-,TRBV20-1,CSARAGFPQHF,TGCAGTGCTAGAGCGGGGTTTCCCCAGCATTTT
TRBJ1-6,-,-,TRBV5-8,CASSLGGSPLHF,TGTGCCAGCAGCTTGGGAGGCTCACCCCTCCACTTT
TRBJ1-1,-,TRBD1,TRBV24-1,CATSEFARGRLFEAFF,TGTGCCACCAGTGAGTTTGCCAGGGGGCGGTTATTTGAAGCTTTCTTT
TRBJ1-4,-,-,TRBV3-1/TRBV3-2,CASSLTWGVEKLFF,TGTGCCAGCAGCTTGACTTGGGGGGTAGAAAAACTGTTTTTT
TRBJ2-7,-,-,TRBV28,CASSGRGTNPYEQYF,TGTGCCAGCAGTGGCCGCGGCACAAATCCCTACGAGCAGTACTTC
TRBJ1-2,-,-,TRBV18,CASSMDGGGYTF,TGTGCCAGCTCAATGGACGGAGGTGGCTACACCTTC
TRBJ1-5,-,-,TRBV5-6,CASSGWGQGYSNQPQHF,TGTGCCAGCAGCGGGTGGGGGCAGGGATATAGCAATCAGCCCCAGCATTTT
TRBJ2-2,-,-,TRBV2,CASSEGFQGGLTGELFF,TGTGCCAGCAGTGAAGGTTTCCAGGGCGGCCTGACAGGGGAGCTGTTTTTT
TRBJ2-5,once,-,TRBV11-2,CASSWYNRAQETQYF,TGTGCCAGCAGCTGGTACAACAGGGCCCAAGAGACCCAGTACTTC
TRBJ1-2,-,-,TRBV19,CAGGQNYGYTF,TGTGCCGGTGGACAGAACTATGGCTACACCTTC
TRBJ1-5,-,TRBD1,TRBV7-9,CASSFGQGGQPQHF,TGTGCCAGCAGCTTTGGACAGGGAGGGCAGCCCCAGCATTTT
TRBJ2-7,few,TRBD2,TRBV7-9,CASSPGLAGSIYEQYF,TGTGCCAGCAGCCCCGGACTAGCGGGGTCAATCTACGAGCAGTACTTC
TRBJ2-1,-,TRBD2,TRBV6-5,CASALAGNYNEQFF,TGTGCCAGCGCTCTAGCGGGGAACTACAATGAGCAGTTCTTC
TRBJ2-7,-,TRBD2,TRBV2,CASSDPVGGYYEQYF,TGTGCCAGCAGTGATCCCGTGGGGGGGTACTACGAGCAGTACTTC
TRBJ1-2,-,-,TRBV7-9,CASSLSGDYGYTF,TGTGCCAGCAGCTTATCAGGGGACTATGGCTACACCTTC
TRBJ2-7,-,-,TRBV5-1,CASSSNTGGEQYF,TGCGCCAGCAGCTCTAACACGGGCGGGGAGCAGTACTTC
TRBJ1-1,-,-,TRBV19,CASRKGLEGTEAFF,TGTGCCAGTAGAAAAGGGTTAGAGGGCACTGAAGCTTTCTTT
TRBJ2-1,once,TRBD1,TRBV20-1,CSADRENEQFF,TGCAGTGCTGACAGGGAGAATGAGCAGTTCTTC
TRBJ1-6,-,TRBD1,TRBV7-2,CASSTTGVTNSPLHF,TGTGCCAGCAGCACCACAGGGGTTACTAATTCACCCCTCCACTTT
TRBJ1-2,few,-,TRBV4-3,CASSLGRGLNYGYTF,TGCGCCAGCAGCCTTGGCAGGGGCCTTAACTATGGCTACACCTTC
TRBJ1-1,-,TRBD1,TRBV19,CASSPDRGVAEAFF,TGTGCCAGTAGTCCAGACAGGGGGGTCGCTGAAGCTTTCTTT
TRBJ2-7,-,-,TRBV4-3,CASSQVYWTVHIHEQYF,TGCGCCAGCAGCCAAGTTTATTGGACAGTCCATATCCACGAGCAGTACTTC
TRBJ1-1,-,-,TRBV5-1,CASSSILNTEAFF,TGCGCCAGCAGCTCGATACTCAACACTGAAGCTTTCTTT
TRBJ1-1,-,-,TRBV11-2,CASSLEHLGNTEAFF,TGTGCCAGCAGCTTAGAACATCTAGGAAACACTGAAGCTTTCTTT
TRBJ1-2,-,TRBD1,TRBV7-9,CASSLSAEGAGYTF,TGTGCCAGCAGCTTATCCGCAGAGGGGGCGGGCTACACCTTC
TRBJ1-3,-,TRBD1,TRBV15,CATSRGMKGTAVNTIYF,TGTGCCACCAGCAGAGGAATGAAGGGGACAGCGGTAAACACCATATATTTT
TRBJ2-7,few,-,TRBV14,CASRVIEPYEQYF,TGTGCCAGCAGGGTTATCGAGCCCTACGAGCAGTACTTC
TRBJ1-1,-,-,TRBV6-5,CASSPGGNTEAFF,TGTGCCAGCAGCCCCGGAGGGAACACTGAAGCTTTCTTT
TRBJ2-1,-,TRBD2,TRBV11-2,CASSLDLAGGLYEQFF,TGTGCCAGCAGCTTAGACCTAGCGGGGGGGCTCTATGAGCAGTTCTTC
TRBJ2-7,once,TRBD2,TRBV6-5,CASTGTSGYNEQYF,TGTGCCAGCACCGGGACTAGCGGGTACAACGAGCAGTACTTC
TRBJ2-7,-,-,TRBV2,CASSIEGGPGEQYF,TGTGCCAGCAGTATCGAAGGAGGGCCAGGGGAGCAGTACTTC
TRBJ2-6,once,TRBD1,TRBV19,CASWDSSISSGANVLTF,TGTGCCAGTTGGGACAGTTCGATTAGCTCTGGGGCCAACGTCCTGACTTTC
TRBJ2-7,-,TRBD1,TRBV6-1,CASSEALRTGSSYEQYF,TGTGCCAGCAGTGAAGCGCTGAGGACAGGGAGCTCCTACGAGCAGTACTTC